This T cell receptor beta chain was found in a study of cytomegalovirus exposure and HLA in healthy donors. The study's findings and limits: Later, TCR association rates were found to vary by HLA locus, highest for DRB1 and lowest for HLA-C.

This clone was detected once. Its target is not known. PCR was performed using 60 Vbeta and 13 Jbeta primers. The repertoire was sequenced with immunoSEQ multiplex PCR; TCRdb's copy has only in-frame clones and lacks some. The sample includes about 190,000 clones, over 80% of them seen just once. Healthy individuals who donated bone marrow served as the donors. Germline loops: CDR1 SGHTA, CDR2 FQGTGA. The CDR3 runs 16 residues. Trimming left V 5 bases short and J 0 bases short, with 11 bases between. This clonotype originated in a woman aged 45-65 years in good health and CMV-seropositive. Sample: PBMCs. The chain employs TRBV7-3 and TRBJ2-6; D ambiguous. This chain's CDR3 is CASSIRLASGANVLTF. CDR3 DNA sequence: TGTGCCAGCAGCATACGTCTGGCCTCTGGGGCCAACGTCCTGACTTTC. Looking up the rest from reference TRBV7-3 and TRBJ2-6 gives the full variable domain: GAGVSQTPSNKVTEKGKYVELRCDPISGHTALYWYRQSLGQGPEFLIYFQGTGAADDSGLPNDRFFAVRPEGSVSTLKIQRTERGDSAVYLCASSIRLASGANVLTFGAGSRLTVL.